This T cell receptor beta chain was documented in a study of blood T cells in healthy people across ages. Regarding the study as a whole: Naive CD4+ cell counts and diversity both ran higher in long-lived than in aged donors. The percentage of naive T cells correlated strongly with TCR beta diversity. Unsorted PBMCs blocked a conclusive comparison of naive and antigen-experienced cells.

Germline CDR1 and CDR2: MNHEY and SVGAGI. Trimming removed 5 bases at V and 0 bases at J, with 14 bases between. This CDR3 region has 15 residues. Only a few counts were recorded for this clonotype. The antigen is unknown. The extraction recovered at least 5.5 micrograms of total RNA per sample. Alongside a J-beta primer mix, a sample-barcoded 5' primer served in a second PCR lasting roughly 7 to 11 cycles. TCRdb redid the calling of the 5' RACE reads with MiXCR, one entry per CDR3 protein. The profile covers 750,000 to 950,000 distinct CDR3 sequences, with about 53% appearing a single time and roughly two fifths taken by the ten largest.

The clonotype was recovered from a man older than 75 in good health. The material sequenced was blood. The gene calls are TRBV6-5 and TRBJ2-7; D assignment may be TRBD1 or TRBD2 (6 bases each). CDR3 in amino acids: CASSRGTRSSYEQYF. CDR3 nucleotide sequence: TGTGCCAGCAGTCGGGGGACACGGAGCTCCTACGAGCAGTACTTC.